One and the same sample provided the 8 T cell receptor beta chains below, sequenced in a study of blood T cell repertoires in COVID-19. The assay was immunoSEQ multiplex PCR, and TCRdb's table has in-frame clones only and misses some. Altogether roughly 62,000 clones are present, 80% to 85% being singletons, with the ten largest covering about a tenth. Source material: peripheral blood. These receptor sequences come from a man aged 30 to 45 with COVID-19, enrolled during active disease.

The chain couples TRBV20-1 to TRBJ1-5; no definite D call. This CDR3 has 11 amino acids. Trimming shortened V by 3 bases and J by 9 bases, and 9 bases separated the two germline ends. Germline V gene lookup returns CDR1 DFQATT and CDR2 SNEGSKA (reference sequence). For the CDR3, the DNA is TGCAGTGCTAGCCCTAGATCGCCCCAGCATTTT. Amino acid sequence: CSASPRSPQHF.

J is TRBJ2-1 and V is TRBV5-4; D is ambiguous. V was pared by 2 bases and J by 1 base, with 7 bases between. CDR3 size: 14 residues. Germline V gene data show CDR1 as SGHNT and CDR2 as YYREEE (reference sequence). DNA of the CDR3: TGTGCCAGCAGCTTTACAGCATCCTACAATGAGCAGTTCTTC. It translates to CASSFTASYNEQFF. Supplemented by reference TRBV5-4 and TRBJ2-1, the full variable domain reads ETGVTQSPTHLIKTRGQQVTLRCSSQSGHNTVSWYQQALGQGPQFIFQYYREEENGRGNFPPRFSGLQFPNYSSELNVNALELDDSALYLCASSFTASYNEQFFGPGTRLTVL.

The sample holds a few counts of this clone. One end of the junction does not line up with germline, which may come from a read error. The chain couples TRBV7-7 to TRBJ2-5, with 7 bases aligning to TRBD1. This CDR3 has 13 amino acids. Germline CDR1 reads SSHAT; CDR2 reads FNYEAQ (reference sequence). The CDR3 DNA reads TGTGCTAGCAGCTTAGACAGGGAAGAGACCCAGTACTTC. Translation gives CASSLDREETQYF.

J is TRBJ2-7 and V is TRBV18, with a weak D call TRBD2 (6 bases). The V end lost 2 bases, the J end lost 4 bases, and 12 bases lay between the germline ends. Germline loops: CDR1 KGHSH, CDR2 LQKENI. This CDR3 spans 14 amino acids. The CDR3 reads CASSPGQGLYEQYF. In DNA, the CDR3 is TGTGCCAGCTCACCAGGGCAGGGACTTTACGAGCAGTACTTC. The full variable domain, in which reference TRBV18 and TRBJ2-7 provide the parts outside the CDR3, is NAGVMQNPRHLVRRRGQEARLRCSPMKGHSHVYWYRQLPEEGLKFMVYLQKENIIDESGMPKERFSAEFPKEGPSILRIQQVVRGDSAAYFCASSPGQGLYEQYFGPGTRLTVT.

The gene calls are TRBV2 and TRBJ1-1; 7 nucleotides align to TRBD1. Germline V gene data show CDR1 as SNHLY and CDR2 as FYNNEI. The CDR3 is 14 residues long. V trimming: 3 bases; J trimming: 0 bases; junction bases outside the gene matches: 1. This chain's CDR3 is CASSEGQLNTEAFF. CDR3 sequence (DNA): TGTGCCAGCAGTGAGGGACAGTTGAACACTGAAGCTTTCTTT.

The table lists this clone with a count of one. The chain joins TRBV5-6 to TRBJ2-7; possible D gene TRBD2, 6 bases. Germline V gene sequence: CDR1 SGHDT, CDR2 YYEEEE. The CDR3 sequence is 15 residues long. The V and J ends lost 0 bases and 1 base respectively, with 11 bases between them. Here the CDR3 reads CASSLVAVKSYEQYF. In DNA, the CDR3 is TGTGCCAGCAGCTTGGTAGCGGTCAAATCCTACGAGCAGTACTTC.

V usage is TRBV6-5 and J usage is TRBJ1-4; 9 nucleotides match TRBD1. V was clipped by 8 bases and J by 3 bases; unmatched bases: 4. In germline, CDR1 is MNHEY, CDR2 SVGAGI. The CDR3 has 14 amino acids. The CDR3 sequence is CASRTGAPNEKLFF. DNA of the CDR3: TGTGCCAGCCGGACAGGGGCTCCTAATGAAAAACTGTTTTTT.

This chain connects TRBV7-3 to TRBJ2-1, with unresolved D. Trimming stripped 5 bases from V and 3 bases from J, with 14 bases between. Germline values: CDR1 SGHTA, CDR2 FQGTGA. CDR3 length equals 15 residues. The CDR3 coding sequence is TGTGCCAGCAGCCACAAGTTTGCAGGCTACAATGAGCAGTTCTTC. Residues: CASSHKFAGYNEQFF.